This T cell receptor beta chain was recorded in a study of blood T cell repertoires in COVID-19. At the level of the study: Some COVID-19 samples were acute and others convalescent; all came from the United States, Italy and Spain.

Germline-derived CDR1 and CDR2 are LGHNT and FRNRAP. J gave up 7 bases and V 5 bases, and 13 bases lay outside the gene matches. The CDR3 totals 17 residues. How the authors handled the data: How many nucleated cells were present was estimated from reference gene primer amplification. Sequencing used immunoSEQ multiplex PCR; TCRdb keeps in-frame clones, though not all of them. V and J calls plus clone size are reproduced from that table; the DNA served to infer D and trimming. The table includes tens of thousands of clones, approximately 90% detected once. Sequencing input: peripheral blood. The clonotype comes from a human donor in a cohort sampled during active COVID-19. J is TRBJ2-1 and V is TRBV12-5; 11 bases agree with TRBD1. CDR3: CASGPPLGTGGGNEQFF. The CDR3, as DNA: TGTGCTAGTGGTCCGCCCCTCGGGACAGGGGGAGGTAATGAGCAGTTCTTC.